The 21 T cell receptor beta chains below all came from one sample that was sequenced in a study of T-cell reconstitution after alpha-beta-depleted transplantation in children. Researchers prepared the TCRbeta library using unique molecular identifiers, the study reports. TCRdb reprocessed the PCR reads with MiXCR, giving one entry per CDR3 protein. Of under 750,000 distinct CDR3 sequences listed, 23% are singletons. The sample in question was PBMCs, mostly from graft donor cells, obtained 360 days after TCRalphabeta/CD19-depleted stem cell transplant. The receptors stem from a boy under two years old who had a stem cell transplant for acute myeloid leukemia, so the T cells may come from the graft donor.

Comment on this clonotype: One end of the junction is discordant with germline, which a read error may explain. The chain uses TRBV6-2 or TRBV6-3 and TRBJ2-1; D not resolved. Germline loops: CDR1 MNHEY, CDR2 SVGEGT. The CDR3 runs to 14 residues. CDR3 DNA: TGTGCCAGCAGTTACTCGGACCCAGCAAAACGGGTCCTCTTC. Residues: CASSYSDPAKRVLF.

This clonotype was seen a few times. CDR3 in amino acids: CASSYNGLEGETQYF. The CDR3 DNA is TGTGCCAGCAGCTACAACGGACTAGAAGGGGAGACCCAGTACTTC. This chain links TRBV12-3 or TRBV12-4 with TRBJ2-5; 7 bases are a match to TRBD2. CDR3 length equals 15 residues. The junction had 12 bases not matched to a gene; V was cut back by 6 bases and J by 5 bases.

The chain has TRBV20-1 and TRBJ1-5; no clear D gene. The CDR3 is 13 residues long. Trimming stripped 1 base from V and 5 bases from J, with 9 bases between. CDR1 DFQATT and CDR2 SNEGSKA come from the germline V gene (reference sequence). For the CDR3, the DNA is TGCAGTGCTAGAGGGACGGCCGATCAGCCCCAGCATTTT. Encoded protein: CSARGTADQPQHF.

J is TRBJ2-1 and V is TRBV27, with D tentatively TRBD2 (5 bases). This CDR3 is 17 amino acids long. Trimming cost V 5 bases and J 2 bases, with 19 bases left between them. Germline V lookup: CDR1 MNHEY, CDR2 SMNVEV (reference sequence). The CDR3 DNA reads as TGTGCCAGCAGTACTAGGACCCACTTATCGGCCTACAATGAGCAGTTCTTC. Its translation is CASSTRTHLSAYNEQFF.

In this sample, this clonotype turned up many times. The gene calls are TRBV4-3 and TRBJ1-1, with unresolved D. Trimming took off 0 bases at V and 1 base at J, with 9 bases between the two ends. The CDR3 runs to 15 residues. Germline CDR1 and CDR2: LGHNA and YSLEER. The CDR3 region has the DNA TGCGCCAGCAGCCAAGAACGGGCCGGGAACACTGAAGCTTTCTTT. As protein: CASSQERAGNTEAFF.

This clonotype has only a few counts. DNA of the CDR3: TGTGCCAGCAGCCTAGCTCTAAGTGATGAGCAGTTCTTC. This translates into CASSLALSDEQFF. The chain joins TRBV11-3 to TRBJ2-1; D is possibly TRBD2 (5 bases). Trimming removed 5 bases at V and 8 bases at J, with 13 bases between. CDR3 size: 13 residues. From germline, CDR1 is SGHNT and CDR2 YENEEA.

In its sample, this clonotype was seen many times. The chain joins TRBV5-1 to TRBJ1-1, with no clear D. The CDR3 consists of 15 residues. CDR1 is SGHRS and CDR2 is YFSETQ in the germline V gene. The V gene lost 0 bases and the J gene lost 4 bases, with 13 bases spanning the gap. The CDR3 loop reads CASSLEGPGGTEAFF. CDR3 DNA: TGCGCCAGCAGCTTGGAAGGGCCCGGCGGCACTGAAGCTTTCTTT.

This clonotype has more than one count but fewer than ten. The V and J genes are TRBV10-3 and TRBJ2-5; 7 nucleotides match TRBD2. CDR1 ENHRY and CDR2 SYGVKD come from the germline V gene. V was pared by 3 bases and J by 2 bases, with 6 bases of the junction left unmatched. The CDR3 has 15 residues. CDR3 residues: CAISDLAVIQETQYF. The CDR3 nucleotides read TGTGCCATCAGTGACCTAGCGGTAATACAAGAGACCCAGTACTTC.

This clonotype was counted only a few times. CDR3 bases: TGCAGTGCCAGACGGACAGGTGTGGACATTCAGTACTTC. Amino acid sequence: CSARRTGVDIQYF. V usage is TRBV20-1 and J usage is TRBJ2-4; 7 bases align to TRBD1. The germline gives CDR1 DFQATT, CDR2 SNEGSKA (reference sequence). With 6 bases clipped from V and 8 bases from J, the junction kept 10 bases outside the gene matches. This CDR3 is 13 amino acids long.

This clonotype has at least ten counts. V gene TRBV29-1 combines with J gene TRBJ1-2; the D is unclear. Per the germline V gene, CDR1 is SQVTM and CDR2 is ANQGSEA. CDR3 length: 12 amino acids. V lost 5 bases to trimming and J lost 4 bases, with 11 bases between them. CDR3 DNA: TGCAGCGTTCACGAAGGAACCTATGGCTACACCTTC. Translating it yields CSVHEGTYGYTF.

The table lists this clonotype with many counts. CDR3 amino acids: CASSKGVTSGGANEQFF. DNA for the CDR3: TGTGCCAGCAGCAAGGGAGTAACTAGCGGGGGGGCGAATGAGCAGTTCTTC. V and J are TRBV21-1 and TRBJ2-1; no check of the table's D call, TRBD2, against the DNA was made. TRBV21-1 is reported as a pseudogene. CDR3 length equals 17 residues.

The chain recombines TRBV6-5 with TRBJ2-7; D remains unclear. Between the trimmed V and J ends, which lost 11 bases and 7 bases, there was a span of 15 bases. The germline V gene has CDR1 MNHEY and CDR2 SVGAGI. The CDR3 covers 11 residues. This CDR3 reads CASTSGFEQYF. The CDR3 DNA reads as TGTGCCTCAACGAGTGGCTTTGAGCAGTACTTC.

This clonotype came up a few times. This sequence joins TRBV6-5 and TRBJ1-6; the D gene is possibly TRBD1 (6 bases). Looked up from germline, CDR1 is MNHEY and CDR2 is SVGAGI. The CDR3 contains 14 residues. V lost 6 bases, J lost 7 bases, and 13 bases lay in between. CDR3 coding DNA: TGTGCCAGCAGGATGGGCCAGGGGAATTCACCCCTCCACTTT. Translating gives CASRMGQGNSPLHF.

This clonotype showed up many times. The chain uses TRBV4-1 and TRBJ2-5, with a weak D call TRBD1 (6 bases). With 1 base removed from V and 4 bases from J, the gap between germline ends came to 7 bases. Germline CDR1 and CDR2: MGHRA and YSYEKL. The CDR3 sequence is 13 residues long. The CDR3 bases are TGCGCCAGCAGCCAAGCGACAGGAGAGACCCAGTACTTC. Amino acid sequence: CASSQATGETQYF.

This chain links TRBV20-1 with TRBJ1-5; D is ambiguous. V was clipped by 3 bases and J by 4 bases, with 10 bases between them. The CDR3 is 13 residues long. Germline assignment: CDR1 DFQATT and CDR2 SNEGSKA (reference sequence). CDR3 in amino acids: CSASEQSNQPQHF. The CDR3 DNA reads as TGCAGTGCTAGTGAGCAGAGTAATCAGCCCCAGCATTTT.

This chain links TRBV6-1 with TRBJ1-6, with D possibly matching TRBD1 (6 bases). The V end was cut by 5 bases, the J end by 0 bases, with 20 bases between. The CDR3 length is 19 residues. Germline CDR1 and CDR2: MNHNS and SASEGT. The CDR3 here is CASSTPSQGLSSYNSPLHF. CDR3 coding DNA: TGTGCCAGCAGTACCCCTTCACAGGGCTTAAGCTCCTATAATTCACCCCTCCACTTT.

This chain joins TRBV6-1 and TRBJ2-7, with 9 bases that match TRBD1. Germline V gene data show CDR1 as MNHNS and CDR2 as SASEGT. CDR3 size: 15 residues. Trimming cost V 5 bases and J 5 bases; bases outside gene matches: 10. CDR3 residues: CASSTGQGTANEQYF. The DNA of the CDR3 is TGTGCCAGCAGTACCGGACAGGGGACTGCGAACGAGCAGTACTTC.

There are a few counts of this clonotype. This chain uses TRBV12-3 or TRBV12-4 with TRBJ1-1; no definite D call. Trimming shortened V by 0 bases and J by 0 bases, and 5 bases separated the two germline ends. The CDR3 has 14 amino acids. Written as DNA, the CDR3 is TGTGCCAGCAGTTTAGCCCAGATGAACACTGAAGCTTTCTTT. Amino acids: CASSLAQMNTEAFF.

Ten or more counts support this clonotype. The CDR3 loop is CASSFSWASGNTIYF. As DNA, the CDR3 is TGTGCCAGCAGTTTTTCTTGGGCCTCTGGAAACACCATATATTTT. The gene calls are TRBV12-3 or TRBV12-4 and TRBJ1-3; no reliable D call. Trimming left V 3 bases short and J 0 bases short, with 9 bases between. CDR3 length: 15 amino acids.

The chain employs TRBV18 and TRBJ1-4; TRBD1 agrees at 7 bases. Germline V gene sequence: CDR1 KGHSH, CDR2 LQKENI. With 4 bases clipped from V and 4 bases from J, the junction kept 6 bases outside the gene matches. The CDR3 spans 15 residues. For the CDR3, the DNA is TGTGCCAGCTCACTGGACAGGATTGATAATGAAAAACTGTTTTTT. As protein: CASSLDRIDNEKLFF.

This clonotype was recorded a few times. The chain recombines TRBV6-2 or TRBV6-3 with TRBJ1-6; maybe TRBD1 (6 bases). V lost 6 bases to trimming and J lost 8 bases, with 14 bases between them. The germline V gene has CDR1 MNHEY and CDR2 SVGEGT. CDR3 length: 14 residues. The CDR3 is CASSPAGVYSPLHF. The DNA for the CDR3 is TGTGCCAGCAGCCCCGCAGGGGTTTATTCACCCCTCCACTTT.